Below are 8 T cell receptor beta chains sequenced from a single sample in a study of prognosis after radiotherapy for stage I lung cancer. Amplification of TCR beta CDR3 from genomic DNA used two-round multiplex PCR. Amplification in first-round PCR relied on primers specific to each TRBV and TRBJ gene. TCRdb re-called the multiplex PCR reads with MiXCR, one entry per CDR3 protein. The sample consists of fewer than 35,000 distinct CDR3 sequences, about 43% of them appearing once. The sample consisted of PBMCs, taken before or after stereotactic body radiation therapy (not recorded which). The receptors were gathered from a donor aged 50 or older with non-small cell lung cancer.

The chain recombines TRBV28 with TRBJ1-6; 8 nucleotides match TRBD1. V was clipped by 7 bases and J by 0 bases; unmatched bases: 5. This CDR3 has 16 residues. Germline assignment: CDR1 MDHEN and CDR2 SYDVKM. The CDR3 loop is CASTRQGASYNSPLHF. The CDR3 region has the DNA TGTGCCAGCACAAGGCAGGGGGCCTCCTATAATTCACCCCTCCACTTT. The full variable domain, in which reference TRBV28 and TRBJ1-6 provide the parts outside the CDR3, is DVKVTQSSRYLVKRTGEKVFLECVQDMDHENMFWYRQDPGLGLRLIYFSYDVKMKEKGDIPEGYSVSREKKERFSLILESASTNQTSMYLCASTRQGASYNSPLHFGNGTRLTVT.

This clonotype is judged medium-sized. This chain links TRBV2 with TRBJ1-2; TRBD1 aligns across 9 bases. Per the germline V gene, CDR1 is SNHLY and CDR2 is FYNNEI. V gave up 11 bases and J gave up 8 bases; unmatched junction bases: 6. CDR3 length: 11 residues. The CDR3 coding sequence is TGTGCCGGAGGGACAGGGTGGGGCTACACCTTC. Its translation is CAGGTGWGYTF.

This clonotype is categorized as medium-sized. The rearrangement joins TRBV28 to TRBJ2-4; D possibly corresponds to TRBD2 (6 bases). With 1 base removed from V and 0 bases from J, the gap between germline ends came to 10 bases. The CDR3 runs to 16 residues. The germline gives CDR1 MDHEN, CDR2 SYDVKM. Written as DNA, the CDR3 is TGTGCCAGCAGTTTATCGGGGGAACTAGCCAAAAACATTCAGTACTTC. Amino acid sequence: CASSLSGELAKNIQYF.

In the case of this clonotype: A read error may produce the germline difference seen at one junction end. This chain links TRBV6-2 or TRBV6-3 with TRBJ2-2; TRBD2 agrees at 7 bases. In germline, CDR1 is MNHEY, CDR2 SVGEGT. There are 15 residues in the CDR3. DNA for the CDR3: TGTGCCAGCAGGACAGTAGGAGCGGGATCCGGGGATCTGTTTTTT. It yields the protein CASRTVGAGSGDLFF.

There are many counts of this clonotype. The rearrangement links TRBV5-5 to TRBJ1-3, with D possibly matching TRBD1 (6 bases). Germline V gene data show CDR1 as SGHKS and CDR2 as YYEKEE (reference sequence). CDR3 length: 14 residues. Trimming left V 0 bases short and J 4 bases short, with 8 bases between. In DNA form, the CDR3 reads TGTGCCAGCAGCTTGGGGGGGGCAGGAAACACCATATATTTT. This gives the protein CASSLGGAGNTIYF.

V and J are TRBV7-2 and TRBJ2-3, with 10 bases aligning to TRBD2. This CDR3 is built from 21 residues. J lost 5 bases, V lost 2 bases, and 22 bases had no gene match. Germline CDR1 SGHTA, CDR2 FQGNSA. CDR3 DNA: TGTGCCAGCAGCTTATACCACGGAAAGGCTTTTGCGAGCGGGAGGGGAGATACGCAGTATTTT. Protein: CASSLYHGKAFASGRGDTQYF.

Remarks on this clonotype: Only one base separates this from a far larger clonotype, so it likely reflects a read error. V usage is TRBV6-8 and J usage is TRBJ1-1, with D perhaps matching TRBD1 (5 bases). Per germline, CDR1 MNHGY and CDR2 SAAAGT. The V and J ends lost 8 bases and 3 bases respectively, with 13 bases between them. CDR3 length equals 13 residues. CDR3 sequence (DNA): TGTGCCAGCCATAGGGGAGCGTACACTGAAGCTTTCTTT. Amino acids: CASHRGAYTEAFF.

As to this clonotype: At one end, the junction sequence differs from germline, possibly due to a read error. The V gene is TRBV7-8, the J gene TRBJ2-6; 7 bases map to TRBD2. Germline CDR1 and CDR2: SGHVS and FQNEAQ. The CDR3 spans 18 residues. The CDR3 DNA follows: TGTGCCAGCAGCCCAGCGGGACTCGACTTCTCTGGGGCAAACGTCCTGAATTTC. This gives the protein CASSPAGLDFSGANVLNF.